This paragraph covers one TCR beta chain sequence. Its matching antigen is unknown. The sample is drawn from a study of T cells expressing NK-cell markers. Study-level background: Source material for TCR beta repertoires consisted of sorted CD3+CD56+NKG2C+, CD3+CD56+NKG2C- and CD3+CD56-NKG2C+ T cells. Seven HCMV-seropositive donors and one seronegative donor made up the eight sequenced donors. Points from the study as a whole: Several of the donors also had these clonotypes leading their CD3+CD56-NKG2C+ fraction.

CDR3 length: 17 amino acids. In germline, CDR1 is SGHTA, CDR2 FQGNSA. The cDNA for TCR beta came from 5'RACE template switching with UMIs. Reprocessing the 5' RACE reads, TCRdb reports a single entry for every CDR3 protein and omits DNA. In all, the sample yields roughly 420,000 distinct CDR3 sequences. The gene calls are TRBV7-2 and TRBJ1-1; TCRdb selects TRBD1, and the lack of DNA leaves this call unchecked. Sequencing was performed on blood T cells: a sorted CD56 or NKG2C T cell subset, CD4+ or CD8+ T cells, or bulk PBMC T cells (not recorded which). The TCR sequence derives from a woman aged 18 to 75 in good health. The CDR3 loop reads CASSPPPTQGANTEAFF.